Detailed here is one TCR beta chain. The antigen is not known. TCRdb keeps only in-frame clones here, not all; method: immunoSEQ multiplex PCR. The data show 150,000 to 200,000 clones, about 91% seen once. This sample is drawn from a study of T cell responses to AZD1222 COVID-19 vaccine. Whole-study results and caveats: The study identified only a handful of AZD1222 recipients as seropositive at baseline. All repertoire sampling was performed exclusively after the peak T cell response. Donor demographics were predominantly white British with a female majority; clonal diversity may be underestimated. Spike-wide coverage was observed for vaccine-associated CD4 TCRs, with dominant responses at 160-218 and 743-854.

Germline lookup yields CDR1 MNHEY and CDR2 SMNVEV (reference sequence). CDR3 size: 16 residues. V was clipped by 3 bases and J by 2 bases, with 17 bases between them. The sequence was collected from an adult who received the AZD1222 COVID-19 vaccine. The chain couples TRBV27 to TRBJ2-7; tentative D call: TRBD1 (6 bases). Sequenced here: peripheral blood, sampled 28 days after the second AZD1222 dose. This CDR3 reads CASSFEYPTGTYEQYF. The CDR3 bases are TGTGCCAGCAGTTTTGAATACCCGACAGGTACCTACGAGCAGTACTTC.